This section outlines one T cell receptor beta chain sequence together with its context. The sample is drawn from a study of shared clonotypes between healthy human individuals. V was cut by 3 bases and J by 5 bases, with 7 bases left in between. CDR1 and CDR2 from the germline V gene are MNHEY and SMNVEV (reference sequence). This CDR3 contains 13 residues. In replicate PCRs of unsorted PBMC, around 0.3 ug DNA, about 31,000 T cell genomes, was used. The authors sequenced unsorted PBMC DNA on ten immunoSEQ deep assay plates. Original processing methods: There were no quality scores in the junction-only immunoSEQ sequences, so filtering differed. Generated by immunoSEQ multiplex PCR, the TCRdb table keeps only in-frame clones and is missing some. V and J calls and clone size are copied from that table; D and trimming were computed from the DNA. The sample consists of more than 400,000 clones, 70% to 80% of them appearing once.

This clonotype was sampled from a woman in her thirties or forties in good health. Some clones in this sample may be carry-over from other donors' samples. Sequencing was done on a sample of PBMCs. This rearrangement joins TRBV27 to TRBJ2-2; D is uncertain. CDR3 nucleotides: TGTGCCAGCAGTTTTGGCAGAACCGGGGAGCTGTTTTTT. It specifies CASSFGRTGELFF.